These T cell receptor beta chains were read from a single sample in a study of cytomegalovirus exposure and HLA in healthy donors. Only in-frame clones appear in the TCRdb table, and some are missing; sequencing was by immunoSEQ multiplex PCR. The table shows 130,000 or so clones, with more than 60% occurring only once. Sequencing was performed on PBMCs. Every receptor here comes from a woman younger than 35 in good health and CMV-seronegative. Both conserved end residues are part of each CDR3. The D gene is left open where the match is weak. Clone sizes are given selectively: once, few, many, or a class where the clone is expanded.

clone size	V gene	D gene	J gene	CDR3 DNA	CDR3 protein
.	TRBV30	TRBD1	TRBJ1-2	TGTGCCTGGGGACAGGGGGTGGGGAGCTATGGCTACACCTTC	CAWGQGVGSYGYTF
.	TRBV5-1	.	TRBJ2-7	TGCGCCAGCAGCTTGGGTGCGATGAGGCCCCCCTACGAGCAGTACTTC	CASSLGAMRPPYEQYF
.	TRBV5-1	TRBD2	TRBJ2-2	TGCGCCAGCAGCTTGGGGGTCCGACTAGCGGGACCCAACCGGAACACCGGGGAGCTGTTTTTT	CASSLGVRLAGPNRNTGELFF
.	TRBV19	.	TRBJ2-3	TGTGCCAGTAGACTAGGGACAGATACGCAGTATTTT	CASRLGTDTQYF
few	TRBV10-1	TRBD1	TRBJ1-1	TGCGCCAGCAGTGAGAGTCGGGGACAGGTTGAAGCTTTCTTT	CASSESRGQVEAFF
.	TRBV5-4	TRBD1	TRBJ1-3	TGTGCCAGCAGCTGGGGGACAGGGACTGGAAACACCATATATTTT	CASSWGTGTGNTIYF
.	TRBV7-9	.	TRBJ2-1	TGTGCCAGCAGCCGCGGTCCGGGAGTGGACTACAATGAGCAGTTCTTC	CASSRGPGVDYNEQFF
.	TRBV10-2	.	TRBJ2-2	TGCGCCAGCAACAGGGGGGGTGAGAACACCGGGGAGCTGTTTTTT	CASNRGGENTGELFF
.	TRBV27	TRBD2	TRBJ2-1	TGTGCCAGCAGTTTCCCCGCGGGGGATGAGCAGTTCTTC	CASSFPAGDEQFF
.	TRBV2	TRBD1	TRBJ1-5	TGTGCCAGCACCAAAGGGGGCGCGGGTAGCAATCAGCCCCAGCATTTT	CASTKGGAGSNQPQHF
.	TRBV6-4	.	TRBJ1-5	TGTGCCAGCAGTGCAAGCTTTAGCAATCAGCCCCAGCATTTT	CASSASFSNQPQHF
.	TRBV15	.	TRBJ1-2	TGTGCCACCAGCAGGGAGTCACGAAGCTATGGCTACACCTTC	CATSRESRSYGYTF
.	TRBV19	TRBD1	TRBJ2-7	TGTGCCAGTGCCAGCCAGGGACAGTCCTACTACGAGCAGTACTTC	CASASQGQSYYEQYF
.	TRBV11-2	.	TRBJ2-7	TGTGCCAGCAGAGCCACAGGGTACAGCTACGAGCAGTACTTC	CASRATGYSYEQYF
.	TRBV13	TRBD2	TRBJ2-7	TGTGCCAGCAGCTTAGGGGGGGAGGGCCACAACGAGCAGTACTTC	CASSLGGEGHNEQYF
.	TRBV11-3	.	TRBJ2-3	TGTGCCAGCAGCTCCCGGACAGACCCCTCAGATACGCAGTATTTT	CASSSRTDPSDTQYF
.	TRBV5-1	.	TRBJ2-2	TGCGCCAGCAGCTCAACGGCGGCAGCGAACACCGGGGAGCTGTTTTTT	CASSSTAAANTGELFF
.	TRBV5-1	.	TRBJ1-1	TGCGCCAGCAGCTTAGGGGACATGGCTGGGGGACATGAAGCTTTCTTT	CASSLGDMAGGHEAFF
.	TRBV4-1	.	TRBJ1-3	TGCGCCAGCAGCCTGGGACTCCTAGGCTCTGGAAACACCATATATTTT	CASSLGLLGSGNTIYF
.	TRBV30	TRBD1	TRBJ2-5	TGTGCCTGGAGAAAAATCCCCCGGACAGGGTGGTGGGAGACCCAGTACTTC	CAWRKIPRTGWWETQYF
.	TRBV27	TRBD1	TRBJ1-1	TGTGCCAGCAACCGAGGACAGGCCTACACTGAAGCTTTCTTT	CASNRGQAYTEAFF
.	TRBV6-1	TRBD2	TRBJ2-5	TGTGCCAGCAGCTTTAGCGGGAGAAGCGAGACCCAGTACTTC	CASSFSGRSETQYF
.	TRBV15	.	TRBJ1-2	TGTGCCACCAGCATAAATCGAGGGGACATACTATCCGGCTACACCTTC	CATSINRGDILSGYTF
once	TRBV28	.	TRBJ1-3	TGTGCCAGCACCTCCTCCTCAGGCACCATATATTTT	CASTSSSGTIYF
once	TRBV4-2	TRBD2	TRBJ2-5	TGTGACAGCAGCCAAGCCCGGGGGGGAGGGTCACAAGAGACCCAGTACTTC	CDSSQARGGGSQETQYF
.	TRBV15	TRBD2	TRBJ2-1	TGTGCCACCAGCAGAGCTTTAGTAGCGGGAGAGCAGTTCTTC	CATSRALVAGEQFF
.	TRBV27	.	TRBJ2-1	TGTGCCAACAGTTTCCTTCCGAACGGACAGAAGAATGAGCAGTTCTTC	CANSFLPNGQKNEQFF
once	TRBV6-1	.	TRBJ1-1	TGTGCCGGTAGACTGACAGAACTGAACACTGAAGCTTTCTTT	CAGRLTELNTEAFF
.	TRBV30	.	TRBJ1-5	TGTGCCTGGACCAAGAGCGGTAGGAATCAGCCCCAGCATTTT	CAWTKSGRNQPQHF
.	TRBV4-1	TRBD1	TRBJ1-6	TGCGCCAGCAGCCCGAACGACAGGGTGGGATGGAATATAGATTCACCCCTCCACTTT	CASSPNDRVGWNIDSPLHF
.	TRBV7-2	.	TRBJ2-1	TGTGCCAGCAGCTTAGCAAGGGAGGATGAGCAGTTCTTC	CASSLAREDEQFF
.	TRBV5-8	TRBD2	TRBJ2-2	TGTGCCAGCATCCCTACGACTAGCCGACGCACCGGGGAGCTGTTTTTT	CASIPTTSRRTGELFF
.	TRBV27	.	TRBJ1-1	TGTGCCAGCACCTTTCAAAGGGGGACTGAAGCTTTCTTT	CASTFQRGTEAFF
.	TRBV7-2	.	TRBJ2-4	TGTGCCAGCAGCTCAACAGCTTCTCTAGCCAAAAACATTCAGTACTTC	CASSSTASLAKNIQYF
.	TRBV5-6	TRBD2	TRBJ2-1	TGTGCCAGCAGACGGGGGGACAATGAGCAGTTCTTC	CASRRGDNEQFF
few	TRBV5-1	.	TRBJ2-1	TGCGCCAGCAGCTTGGCGGGGAATGAGCAGTTCTTC	CASSLAGNEQFF
.	TRBV29-1	.	TRBJ2-5	TGCAGCGTTGGGCCACCGCAAGAGACCCAGTACTTC	CSVGPPQETQYF
few	TRBV6-1	.	TRBJ2-7	TGTGCCAGCAGTGAAGATGTCAGGTCCTACGAGCAGTACTTC	CASSEDVRSYEQYF
.	TRBV19	TRBD1	TRBJ2-7	TGTGCCAGTTCCAACAGGGGGAGGAACGAGCAGTACTTC	CASSNRGRNEQYF
.	TRBV6-1	.	TRBJ2-3	TGTGCCAGCATTTACAGGGGCACAGATACGCAGTATTTT	CASIYRGTDTQYF
few	TRBV5-1	TRBD2	TRBJ2-1	TGCGCCAGCAGCGCAGCGGGAGTCGGCAATGAGCAGTTCTTC	CASSAAGVGNEQFF
.	TRBV13	.	TRBJ2-7	TGTGCCAGCAGCCTAGGGCGGGGTCACTCCTACGAGCAGTACTTC	CASSLGRGHSYEQYF
.	TRBV30	.	TRBJ2-2	TGTGCCTGGAACTTCGGCGGCACCGGGGAGCTGTTTTTT	CAWNFGGTGELFF
.	TRBV30	TRBD2	TRBJ2-3	TGTGCCTGGAGTATGGGGACTAGCGGGATCACAGATACGCAGTATTTT	CAWSMGTSGITDTQYF
.	TRBV2	.	TRBJ2-5	TGTGCCAGATCCGAGGGTGAGACCCAGTACTTC	CARSEGETQYF
.	TRBV6-1	.	TRBJ1-4	TGTGCCAGCAGTCCGCAGGGACTTAATGAAAAACTGTTTTTT	CASSPQGLNEKLFF
.	TRBV27	.	TRBJ1-4	TGTGCCAGCAGTTTAACGGGAGAGGGTGAAAAACTGTTTTTT	CASSLTGEGEKLFF
.	TRBV28	TRBD2	TRBJ2-7	TGTGCCAGCAGTGAACCGGGACTAGACTACGAGCAGTACTTC	CASSEPGLDYEQYF
.	TRBV30	TRBD1	TRBJ2-7	TGTGCCTGGAGCTGGTCGCCGGACAGGGAGGCCGAGCAGTACTTC	CAWSWSPDREAEQYF
.	TRBV5-6	.	TRBJ2-1	TGTGCCAGCAGCTTGGAGATCAGCGATGAGCAGTTCTTC	CASSLEISDEQFF
.	TRBV9	TRBD1	TRBJ1-3	TGTGCCAGCAGCGAGACAACAGGGGCCATCTCTGGAAACACCATATATTTT	CASSETTGAISGNTIYF